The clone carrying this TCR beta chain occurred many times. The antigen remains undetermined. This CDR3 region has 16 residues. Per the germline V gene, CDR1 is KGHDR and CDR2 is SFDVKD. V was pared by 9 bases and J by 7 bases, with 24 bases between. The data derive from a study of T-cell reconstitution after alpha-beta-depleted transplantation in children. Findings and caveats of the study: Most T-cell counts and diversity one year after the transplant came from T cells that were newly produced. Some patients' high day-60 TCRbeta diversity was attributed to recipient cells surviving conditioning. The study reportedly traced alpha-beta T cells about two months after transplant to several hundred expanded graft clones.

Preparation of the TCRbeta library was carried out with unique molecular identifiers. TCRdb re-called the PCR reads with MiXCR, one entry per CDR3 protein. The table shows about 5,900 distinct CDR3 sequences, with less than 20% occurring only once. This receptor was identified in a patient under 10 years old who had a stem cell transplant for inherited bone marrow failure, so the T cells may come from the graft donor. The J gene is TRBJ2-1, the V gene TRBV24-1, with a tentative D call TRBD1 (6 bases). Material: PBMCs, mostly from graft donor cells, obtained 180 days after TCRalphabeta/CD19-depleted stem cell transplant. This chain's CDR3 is CATRARGSTGSNEQFF. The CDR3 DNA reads TGTGCCACCCGTGCTAGGGGCTCCACAGGGAGTAATGAGCAGTTCTTC.